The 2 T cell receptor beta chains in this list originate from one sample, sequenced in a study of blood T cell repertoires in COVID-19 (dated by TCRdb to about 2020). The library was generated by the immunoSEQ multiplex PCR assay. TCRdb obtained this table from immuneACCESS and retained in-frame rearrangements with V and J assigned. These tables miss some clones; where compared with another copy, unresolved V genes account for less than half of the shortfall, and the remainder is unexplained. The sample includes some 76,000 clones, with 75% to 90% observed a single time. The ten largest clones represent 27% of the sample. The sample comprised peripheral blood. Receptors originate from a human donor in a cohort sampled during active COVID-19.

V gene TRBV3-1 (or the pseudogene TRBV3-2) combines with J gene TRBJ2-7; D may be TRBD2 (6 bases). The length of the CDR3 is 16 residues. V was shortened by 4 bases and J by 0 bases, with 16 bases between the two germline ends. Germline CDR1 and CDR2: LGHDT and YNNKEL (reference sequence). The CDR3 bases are TGTGCCAGCAGCCCCCGGAGGGGCGCGGGCTCCTACGAGCAGTACTTC. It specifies CASSPRRGAGSYEQYF.

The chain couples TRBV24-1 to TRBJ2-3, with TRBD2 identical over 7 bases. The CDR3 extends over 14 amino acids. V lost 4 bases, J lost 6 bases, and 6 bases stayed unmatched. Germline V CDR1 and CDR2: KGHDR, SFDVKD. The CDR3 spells CATSEGGIGDTQYF. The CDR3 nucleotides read TGTGCCACCAGTGAGGGGGGGATCGGGGATACGCAGTATTTT.